This record covers a single T cell receptor (beta chain). Its specificity is unknown. Every bulk PBMC sample received the same 350 ng of DNA. The data were produced by immunoSEQ multiplex PCR, yet TCRdb's version contains in-frame clones alone and is incomplete. Of roughly 25,000 clones listed, around 88% are singletons. The entry originates in a study of blood T cell dynamics during melanoma immunotherapy. The study, taken as a whole, reports: Unlike progressors, later disease-control patients had W3 repertoires gaining clonality or diversity.

Trimming removed 7 bases from V and 8 bases from J, with 14 bases in between. The CDR3 has 13 residues. CDR1 is SNHLY, CDR2 FYNNEI, per germline. The time point is: pre-treatment baseline. Patients with prior systemic cancer treatment, concomitant immunosuppressants, or other active malignancies were excluded. Specimen: blood, collected from a patient treated with checkpoint blockade. V gene TRBV2 combines with J gene TRBJ1-4; no firm D call. The receptor was isolated from a human donor with melanoma. The chain's CDR3 is CASTWVIDEKLFF. Here the CDR3 DNA reads TGTGCCAGCACCTGGGTCATTGACGAAAAACTGTTTTTT.